This T cell receptor (beta chain) derives from a study of chemoradiotherapy in HPV16-positive cancers. Study results and limitations: Better recurrence-free survival went with HPV-responsive T-cell expansion in HPV16-positive patients. Functional assays defining HPV-specific T cells used only a couple of HPV16-positive patients. Candidate HPV-specific clones and E7-related TCR motifs grew in tumor during treatment.

The CDR3 covers 11 residues. V lost 0 bases and J lost 3, with 3 bases in between. Germline-derived CDR1 and CDR2 are GTSNPN and SVGIG (reference sequence). Repertoires were sampled repeatedly during chemoradiotherapy. Clones were read by immunoSEQ multiplex PCR, and TCRdb kept only the in-frame ones, dropping some. In the table there are about 7,400 clones, approximately 79% of which are singletons. In the case of this clone: Its specificity is unknown.

J is TRBJ2-7 and V is TRBV30, with D unresolved. The sample consisted of tumor tissue, taken from a patient who underwent chemoradiotherapy. The origin of this receptor is a human donor with HPV-associated anogenital cancer. This CDR3 reads CAWSVRYEQYF. As DNA, the CDR3 is TGTGCCTGGAGTGTACGCTACGAGCAGTACTTC.